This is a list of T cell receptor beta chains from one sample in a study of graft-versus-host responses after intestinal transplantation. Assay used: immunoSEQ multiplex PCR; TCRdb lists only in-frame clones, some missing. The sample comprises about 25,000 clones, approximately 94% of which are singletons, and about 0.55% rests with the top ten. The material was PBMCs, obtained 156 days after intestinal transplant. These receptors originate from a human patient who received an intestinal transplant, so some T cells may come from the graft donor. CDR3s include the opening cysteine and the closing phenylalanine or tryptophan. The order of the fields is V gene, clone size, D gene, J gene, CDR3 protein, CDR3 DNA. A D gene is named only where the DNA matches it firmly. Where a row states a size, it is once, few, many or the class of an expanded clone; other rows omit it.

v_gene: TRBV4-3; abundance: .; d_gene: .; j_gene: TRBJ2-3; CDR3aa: CASSQASDGTDTQYF; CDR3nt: TGCGCCAGCAGCCAAGCTAGCGACGGCACAGATACGCAGTATTTT
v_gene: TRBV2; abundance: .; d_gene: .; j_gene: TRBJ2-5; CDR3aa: CASSRGRAETQYF; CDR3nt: TGTGCCAGCAGTCGGGGCAGGGCGGAGACCCAGTACTTC
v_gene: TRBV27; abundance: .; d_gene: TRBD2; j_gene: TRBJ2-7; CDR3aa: CASSPIAGVGEQYF; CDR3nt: TGTGCCAGCAGTCCAATAGCGGGAGTGGGGGAGCAGTACTTC
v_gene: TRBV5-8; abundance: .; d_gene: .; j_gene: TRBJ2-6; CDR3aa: CASDKAHPHKSGQRPDF; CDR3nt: TGTGCCAGCGATAAAGCTCATCCACACAAGTCGGGCCAACGTCCTGACTTC
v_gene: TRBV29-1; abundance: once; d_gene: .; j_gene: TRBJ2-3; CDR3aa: CSVVPFETSTDTQYF; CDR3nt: TGCAGCGTTGTCCCTTTTGAGACTAGCACAGATACGCAGTATTTT
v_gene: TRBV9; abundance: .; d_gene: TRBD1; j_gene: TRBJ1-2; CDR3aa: CASRGQGSNYGYTF; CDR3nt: TGTGCCAGCAGGGGACAGGGGTCCAACTATGGCTACACCTTC
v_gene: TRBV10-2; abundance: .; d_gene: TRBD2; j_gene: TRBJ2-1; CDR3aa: CASSPRLAGGYEQFF; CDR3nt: TGCGCCAGCAGTCCCCGACTAGCGGGAGGGTATGAGCAGTTCTTC
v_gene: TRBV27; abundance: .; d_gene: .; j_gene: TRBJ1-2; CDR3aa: CASSFISSTAGALYGYTF; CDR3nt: TGTGCCAGCAGTTTCATATCATCGACAGCGGGGGCCCTCTATGGCTACACCTTC
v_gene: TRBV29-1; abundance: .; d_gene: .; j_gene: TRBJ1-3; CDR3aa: CSVTTVTELYGNTIYF; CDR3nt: TGCAGCGTTACAACCGTGACAGAACTGTATGGAAACACCATATATTTT
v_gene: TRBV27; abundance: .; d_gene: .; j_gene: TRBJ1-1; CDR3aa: CASSFFRDTEAFF; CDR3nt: TGTGCCAGCAGTTTCTTCCGGGACACTGAAGCTTTCTTT